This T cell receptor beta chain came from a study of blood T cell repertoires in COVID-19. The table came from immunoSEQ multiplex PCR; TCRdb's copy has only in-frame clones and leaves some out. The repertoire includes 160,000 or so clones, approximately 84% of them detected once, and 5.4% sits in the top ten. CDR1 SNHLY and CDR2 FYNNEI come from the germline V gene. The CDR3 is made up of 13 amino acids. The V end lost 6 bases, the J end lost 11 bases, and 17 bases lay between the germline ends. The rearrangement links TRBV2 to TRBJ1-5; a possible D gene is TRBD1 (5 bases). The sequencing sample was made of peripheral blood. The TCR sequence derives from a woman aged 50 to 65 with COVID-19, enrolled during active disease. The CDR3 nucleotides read TGTGCCAGCAGCGAGGATAATCCGGGGGCCCAGCATTTT. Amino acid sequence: CASSEDNPGAQHF. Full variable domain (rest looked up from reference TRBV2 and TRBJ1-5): EPEVTQTPSHQVTQMGQEVILRCVPISNHLYFYWYRQILGQKVEFLVSFYNNEISEKSEIFDDQFSVERPDGSNFTLKIRSTKLEDSAMYFCASSEDNPGAQHFGDGTRLSIL.